The clone carrying this T cell receptor beta chain was seen ten or more times. Its specificity is unknown. TCRdb reprocessed the 5' RACE reads with MiXCR, giving one entry per CDR3 protein. Of roughly 98,000 distinct CDR3 sequences in the sample, around 14% were seen once. The data were taken from a study of neurological immune-mediated disorders. Time point in this sample: longitudinal time-point 2. Study conclusions and caveats: The most TCR clonal expansion was seen in HTLV-1-associated myelopathy, whereas the least was seen in multiple sclerosis, below the level in healthy controls.

The CDR3 has 13 amino acids. The V and J ends lost 4 bases and 3 bases, in that order; junction bases with no gene match: 4. From germline, CDR1 is SGHRS and CDR2 YFSETQ. The sequence derives from a female donor with HTLV-1-associated myelopathy (HAM/TSP). This chain joins TRBV5-1 and TRBJ2-7; 7 bases fit TRBD1. Sequenced sample: PBMCs. The CDR3 region has the DNA TGCGCCAGCAGCCCACAGGGGAGCTACGAGCAGTACTTC. It is translated as CASSPQGSYEQYF.